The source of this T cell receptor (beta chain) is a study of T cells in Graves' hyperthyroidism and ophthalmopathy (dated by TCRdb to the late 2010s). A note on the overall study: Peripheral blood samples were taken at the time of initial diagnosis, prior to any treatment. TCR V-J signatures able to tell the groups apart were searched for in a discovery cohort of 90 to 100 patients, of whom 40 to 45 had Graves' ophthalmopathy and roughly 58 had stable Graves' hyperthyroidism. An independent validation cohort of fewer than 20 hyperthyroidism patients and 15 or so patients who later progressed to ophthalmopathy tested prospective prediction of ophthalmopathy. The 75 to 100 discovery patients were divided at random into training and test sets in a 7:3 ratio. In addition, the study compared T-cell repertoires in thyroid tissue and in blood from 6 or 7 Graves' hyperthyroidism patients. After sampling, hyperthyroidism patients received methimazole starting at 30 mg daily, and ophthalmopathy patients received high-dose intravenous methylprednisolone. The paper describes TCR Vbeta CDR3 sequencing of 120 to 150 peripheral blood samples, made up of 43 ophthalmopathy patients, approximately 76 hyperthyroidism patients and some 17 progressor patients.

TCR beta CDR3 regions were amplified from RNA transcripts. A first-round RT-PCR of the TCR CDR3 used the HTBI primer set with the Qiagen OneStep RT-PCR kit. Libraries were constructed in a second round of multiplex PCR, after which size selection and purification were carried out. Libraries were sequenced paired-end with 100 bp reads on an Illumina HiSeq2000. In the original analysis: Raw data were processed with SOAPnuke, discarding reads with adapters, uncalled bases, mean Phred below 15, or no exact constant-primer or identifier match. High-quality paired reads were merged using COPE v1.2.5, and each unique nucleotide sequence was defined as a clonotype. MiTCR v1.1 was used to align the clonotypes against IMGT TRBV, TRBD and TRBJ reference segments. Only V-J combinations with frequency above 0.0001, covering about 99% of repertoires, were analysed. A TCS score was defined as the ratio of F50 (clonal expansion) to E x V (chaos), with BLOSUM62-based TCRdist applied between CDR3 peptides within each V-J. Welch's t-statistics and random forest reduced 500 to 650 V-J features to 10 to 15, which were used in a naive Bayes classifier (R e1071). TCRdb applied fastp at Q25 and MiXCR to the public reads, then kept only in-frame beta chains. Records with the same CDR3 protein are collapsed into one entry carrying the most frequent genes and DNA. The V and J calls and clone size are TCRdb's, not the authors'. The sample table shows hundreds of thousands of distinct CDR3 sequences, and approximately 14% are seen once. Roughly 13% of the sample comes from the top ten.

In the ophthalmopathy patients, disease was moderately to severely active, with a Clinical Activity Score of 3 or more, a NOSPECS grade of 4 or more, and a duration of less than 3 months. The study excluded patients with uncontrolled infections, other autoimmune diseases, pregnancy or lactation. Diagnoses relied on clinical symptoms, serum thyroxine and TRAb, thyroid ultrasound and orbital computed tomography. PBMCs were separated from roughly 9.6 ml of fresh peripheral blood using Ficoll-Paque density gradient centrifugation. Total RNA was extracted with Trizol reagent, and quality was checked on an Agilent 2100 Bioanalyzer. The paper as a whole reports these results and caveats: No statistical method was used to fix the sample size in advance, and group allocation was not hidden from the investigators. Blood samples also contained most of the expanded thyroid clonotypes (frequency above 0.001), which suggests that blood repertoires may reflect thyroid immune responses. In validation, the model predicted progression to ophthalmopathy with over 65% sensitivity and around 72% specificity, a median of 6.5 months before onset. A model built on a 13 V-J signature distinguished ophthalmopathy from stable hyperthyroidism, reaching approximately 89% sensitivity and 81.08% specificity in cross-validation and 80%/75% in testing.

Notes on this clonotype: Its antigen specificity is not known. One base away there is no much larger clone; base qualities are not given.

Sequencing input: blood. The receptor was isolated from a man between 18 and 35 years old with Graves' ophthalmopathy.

The nucleotide sequence is given as TGTGCCAGCGCCAGAGACAGGCAAGAGACCCAGTACTTC. Its amino acids are CASARDRQETQYF. The rearrangement joined TRBV18 to TRBJ2-5; matching of 6 bases hints at TRBD1 as the D gene. V was cut back by 8 bases and J by 2 bases, leaving a gap of 12 bases between them. The germline V gene specifies KGHSH as CDR1 and LQKENI as CDR2. The CDR3, cysteine through phenylalanine, is 13 amino acids long. Only the CDR3 portion is preserved as DNA: 39 bases, with reading frame beginning at the first base.